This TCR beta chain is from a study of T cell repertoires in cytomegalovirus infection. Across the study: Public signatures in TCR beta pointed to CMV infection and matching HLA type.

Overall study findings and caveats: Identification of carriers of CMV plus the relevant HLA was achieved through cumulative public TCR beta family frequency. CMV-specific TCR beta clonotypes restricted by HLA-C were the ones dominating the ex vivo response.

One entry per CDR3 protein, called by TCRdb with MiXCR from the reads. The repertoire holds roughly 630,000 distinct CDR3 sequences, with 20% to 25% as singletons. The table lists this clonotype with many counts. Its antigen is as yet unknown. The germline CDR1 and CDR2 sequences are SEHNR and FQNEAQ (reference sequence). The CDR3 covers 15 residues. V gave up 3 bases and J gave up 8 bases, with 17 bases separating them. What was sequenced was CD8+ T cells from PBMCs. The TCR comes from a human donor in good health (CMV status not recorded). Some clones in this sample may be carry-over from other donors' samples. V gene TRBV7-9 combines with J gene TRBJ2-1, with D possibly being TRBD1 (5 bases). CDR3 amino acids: CASSLTGASADEQFF. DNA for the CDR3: TGTGCCAGCAGCTTGACTGGGGCCAGTGCCGATGAGCAGTTCTTC.